This TCR beta chain was obtained from a study of beta chain features in type 1 diabetes. Expressed TCRB transcripts were sequenced because the entire RNA isolate underwent reverse transcription. The data were produced by immunoSEQ multiplex PCR, yet TCRdb's version contains in-frame clones alone and is incomplete. Of about 620,000 clones listed, around 15% are singletons. A few counts support this clone. Its antigen is undetermined. Broader study findings: Among type 1 diabetes patients, VDJ junctions had fewer insertions and more deletions.

Sequencing was done on a sample of naive CD4+ T cells from blood. This clonotype was obtained from a man aged 18 to 29 in good health.

CDR3 in amino acids: CASSHNHEAFF. The CDR3 bases are TGTGCCAGCAGCCATAACCATGAAGCTTTCTTT. The J gene is TRBJ1-1, the V gene TRBV4-2; D uncertain. Germline CDR1 LGHNA, CDR2 YNFKEQ. The CDR3 totals 11 residues. V lost 3 bases, J lost 7 bases, and 6 bases lay in between.